The 25 T cell receptor beta chains presented below share a single source sample, sequenced in a study of blood T cell repertoires in COVID-19. Profiled with immunoSEQ multiplex PCR; TCRdb holds only in-frame clones, not every one. The data hold roughly 100,000 clones, with around 84% observed a single time. Specimen: peripheral blood. These receptors were taken from a man aged 50-59 years with active or convalescent COVID-19.

A few counts support this clone. The chain recombines TRBV18 with TRBJ2-7; a weak D match, TRBD1 (6 bases). Trimming took off 1 base at V and 5 bases at J, with 9 bases between the two ends. The CDR3 spans 13 residues. Germline CDR1 KGHSH, CDR2 LQKENI. This CDR3 is CASSPRQVHEQYF. In nucleotides, the CDR3 is TGTGCCAGCTCACCACGACAGGTCCACGAGCAGTACTTC.

V is TRBV5-6 and J is TRBJ2-2, with 10 bases identical to TRBD1. The length of the CDR3 is 16 residues. The junction had 5 bases not matched to a gene; V was cut back by 3 bases and J by 3 bases. Germline V gene data show CDR1 as SGHDT and CDR2 as YYEEEE. CDR3 coding DNA: TGTGCCAGCAGCTGGGGGACAGGGGTAGACACCGGGGAGCTGTTTTTT. This gives the protein CASSWGTGVDTGELFF.

This clone was detected only a few times. V is TRBV10-3 and J is TRBJ2-7, with a possible D match to TRBD1 (5 bases). Germline V gene lookup returns CDR1 ENHRY and CDR2 SYGVKD. This CDR3 spans 12 amino acids. Trimming cost V 0 bases and J 6 bases, with 6 bases left between them. DNA of the CDR3: TGTGCCATCAGTGAGTCCAGGGTCGAGCAGTACTTC. Encoded protein: CAISESRVEQYF.

This rearrangement joins TRBV7-9 to TRBJ2-3, with D possibly TRBD2 on 7 matching bases. Germline assignment: CDR1 SEHNR and CDR2 FQNEAQ (reference sequence). Trimming cost V 1 base and J 4 bases, with 12 bases left between them. CDR3 length equals 15 residues. The chain's CDR3 is CASSLGAGASDTQYF. The CDR3 coding sequence is TGTGCCAGCAGCTTAGGGGCGGGGGCTTCAGATACGCAGTATTTT.

The V call is TRBV5-6, the J call TRBJ2-1, with TRBD1 identical over 8 bases. The CDR3 length is 18 residues. V shed 3 bases and J 3 bases; nucleotides not matched to a gene: 14. Germline lookup yields CDR1 SGHDT and CDR2 YYEEEE. CDR3 sequence (DNA): TGTGCCAGCAGCTCCCGGGACAGGTACCGAGGGGTCTACAATGAGCAGTTCTTC. As protein: CASSSRDRYRGVYNEQFF. Filled out from reference TRBV5-6 and TRBJ2-1, the complete variable domain reads DAGVTQSPTHLIKTRGQQVTLRCSPKSGHDTVSWYQQALGQGPQFIFQYYEEEERQRGNFPDRFSGHQFPNYSSELNVNALLLGDSALYLCASSSRDRYRGVYNEQFFGPGTRLTVL.

This chain connects TRBV18 to TRBJ2-5; 10 nucleotides line up with TRBD1. The V gene end was trimmed by 3 bases and the J gene end by 3 bases; junction bases not matched to a gene: 1. The CDR3 is 14 amino acids. Germline V lookup: CDR1 KGHSH, CDR2 LQKENI. CDR3 residues: CASSPTGGKETQYF. CDR3 nucleotide sequence: TGTGCCAGCTCACCGACAGGGGGCAAAGAGACCCAGTACTTC.

The chain employs TRBV4-1 and TRBJ1-5; D gene uncertain. This CDR3 is built from 15 residues. The V end was cut by 0 bases, the J end by 0 bases, with 6 bases between. CDR1 and CDR2 (germline): MGHRA, YSYEKL. For the CDR3, the DNA is TGCGCCAGCAGCCAAGACCAGAATAGCAATCAGCCCCAGCATTTT. As protein: CASSQDQNSNQPQHF.

V gene TRBV2 combines with J gene TRBJ1-2, with 7 nucleotides matching TRBD1. Germline loops: CDR1 SNHLY, CDR2 FYNNEI. V lost 3 bases to trimming and J lost 4 bases; unmatched junction nucleotides: 2. The CDR3 runs 13 residues. The CDR3 loop reads CASSEGQIYGYTF. The CDR3 region has the DNA TGTGCCAGCAGTGAGGGACAGATCTATGGCTACACCTTC.

J is TRBJ1-3 and V is TRBV5-6; 7 positions match TRBD1. CDR1 is SGHDT and CDR2 is YYEEEE in the germline V gene. The CDR3 is 15 residues long. The V segment lost 2 bases and the J segment 2 bases; nucleotides outside the gene matches: 4. The CDR3 is CASSFNQGAGNTIYF. CDR3 in DNA: TGTGCCAGCAGCTTCAACCAGGGGGCTGGAAACACCATATATTTT. Full variable domain (missing parts from reference TRBV5-6 and TRBJ1-3): DAGVTQSPTHLIKTRGQQVTLRCSPKSGHDTVSWYQQALGQGPQFIFQYYEEEERQRGNFPDRFSGHQFPNYSSELNVNALLLGDSALYLCASSFNQGAGNTIYFGEGSWLTVV.

This clone has a single count. The rearrangement joins TRBV13 to TRBJ1-2; tentatively, D is TRBD1 (6 bases). The CDR3 totals 18 residues. Germline loops: CDR1 PRHDT, CDR2 FYEKMQ (reference sequence). V shed 4 bases and J shed 5 bases, with 26 bases lying between them. Here the CDR3 reads CASSSKIDRLKSYYGYTF. The CDR3 DNA follows: TGTGCCAGCAGCTCGAAGATCGACAGGCTCAAGTCCTATTATGGCTACACCTTC. The complete variable domain, with remaining parts taken from reference TRBV13 and TRBJ1-2, reads AAGVIQSPRHLIKEKRETATLKCYPIPRHDTVYWYQQGPGQDPQFLISFYEKMQSDKGSIPDRFSAQQFSDYHSELNMSSLELGDSALYFCASSSKIDRLKSYYGYTFGSGTRLTVV.

This chain joins TRBV19 and TRBJ1-4; D possibly corresponds to TRBD1 (5 bases). V lost 4 bases to trimming and J lost 14 bases, with 14 bases between them. The CDR3 consists of 12 residues. Germline V gene data show CDR1 as LNHDA and CDR2 as SQIVND (reference sequence). Written as DNA, the CDR3 is TGTGCCAGTAGTAGCTCTGGGCGACAGCTGTTTTTT. This translates into CASSSSGRQLFF.

This sequence joins TRBV28 and TRBJ1-1; possibly TRBD1 for D (6 bases). Germline-derived CDR1 and CDR2 are MDHEN and SYDVKM. The length of the CDR3 is 13 residues. V was shortened by 8 bases and J by 4 bases, with 14 bases between the two germline ends. The CDR3 region is CASRNRESTEAFF. CDR3 in DNA: TGTGCCAGCCGGAACAGGGAGAGCACTGAAGCTTTCTTT.

The V and J genes are TRBV28 and TRBJ1-2, with D possibly being TRBD1 (5 bases). The CDR3 runs 14 residues. V was cut by 5 bases and J by 2 bases, with 12 bases left in between. Germline lookup yields CDR1 MDHEN and CDR2 SYDVKM. The CDR3 bases are TGTGCCAGCAGTCCCAGGGTCCCGAACTATGGCTACACCTTC. This codes for CASSPRVPNYGYTF.

The genes are TRBV3-1 (or the pseudogene TRBV3-2) and TRBJ1-1; TRBD1 agrees at 7 bases. CDR1 LGHDT and CDR2 YNNKEL come from the germline V gene (reference sequence). The ends lost 0 bases at V and 3 bases at J; junction bases unmatched: 13. This CDR3 is 18 amino acids long. CDR3 region: CASSQDPWTGLVYTEAFF. The CDR3, as DNA: TGTGCCAGCAGCCAAGATCCGTGGACAGGCTTGGTGTACACTGAAGCTTTCTTT.

The chain joins TRBV10-3 to TRBJ2-3, with TRBD1 as a possible D gene (6 bases). The germline V gene has CDR1 ENHRY and CDR2 SYGVKD. Trimming stripped 7 bases from V and 0 bases from J, with 14 bases between. CDR3 length: 15 residues. CDR3 residues: CAITRQVSSTDTQYF. The DNA of the CDR3 is TGTGCCATCACCCGACAGGTATCTAGCACAGATACGCAGTATTTT.

The chain has TRBV11-2 and TRBJ2-5; 9 nucleotides match TRBD1. Trimming removed 5 bases from V and 2 bases from J; junction bases left unmatched: 6. Germline CDR1 is SGHAT and CDR2 is FQNNGV. The CDR3 length is 15 residues. The CDR3 spells CASSRGDRAQETQYF. The DNA for the CDR3 is TGTGCCAGCAGCCGTGGGGACAGGGCACAAGAGACCCAGTACTTC.

The chain carries TRBV5-1 and TRBJ2-1; TRBD1 is a possible D gene (6 bases). CDR1 SGHRS and CDR2 YFSETQ come from the germline V gene. V was clipped by 6 bases and J by 6 bases, with 7 bases between them. The CDR3 contains 11 residues. CDR3 nucleotides: TGCGCCAGCAAGGGGGTCAATGAGCAGTTCTTC. It yields the protein CASKGVNEQFF. The whole variable domain, filled in from reference TRBV5-1 and TRBJ2-1, reads KAGVTQTPRYLIKTRGQQVTLSCSPISGHRSVSWYQQTPGQGLQFLFEYFSETQRNKGNFPGRFSGRQFSNSRSEMNVSTLELGDSALYLCASKGVNEQFFGPGTRLTVL.

The chain combines TRBV10-3 with TRBJ2-7; 8 bases agree with TRBD1. The length of the CDR3 is 12 residues. Germline V lookup: CDR1 ENHRY, CDR2 SYGVKD. Germline trimming cut 8 bases from V and 4 bases from J; bases unmatched to any gene: 4. CDR3 DNA: TGTGCCATCGCGACAGGGGAGTACGAGCAGTACTTC. Translated, it gives CAIATGEYEQYF.

DNA for the CDR3: TGTGCCAGTTCGACTAGCCAAGAGACCCAGTACTTC. This encodes CASSTSQETQYF. This chain joins TRBV3-1 (or the pseudogene TRBV3-2) and TRBJ2-5, with D perhaps TRBD2 (6 bases). The CDR3 loop spans 12 amino acids. Per germline, CDR1 LGHDT and CDR2 YNNKEL (reference sequence). V lost 9 bases, J lost 1 base, and 9 bases lay in between.

The chain carries TRBV24-1 and TRBJ2-1, with TRBD1 matching over 8 bases. CDR3 length: 17 residues. Germline V gene lookup returns CDR1 KGHDR and CDR2 SFDVKD. V lost 4 bases and J lost 4; bases outside the gene matches: 11. CDR3 loop: CATSDQTGTGNYNEQFF. Written as DNA, the CDR3 is TGTGCCACCAGTGACCAAACCGGGACAGGCAATTACAATGAGCAGTTCTTC.

The chain carries TRBV30 and TRBJ1-1; D is ambiguous. Trimming stripped 0 bases from V and 5 bases from J, with 10 bases between. The germline V gene encodes CDR1 GTSNPN and CDR2 SVGIG (reference sequence). The CDR3 is 13 residues long. This CDR3 is CAWSVWGGTEAFF. The CDR3 DNA reads as TGTGCCTGGAGTGTGTGGGGAGGTACTGAAGCTTTCTTT.

Points on this clone: This sequence may be a read error, since a much larger clone differs from it by one base. The J gene is TRBJ1-5, the V gene TRBV6-5, with D hard to call. This CDR3 region has 14 residues. Germline lookup yields CDR1 MNHEY and CDR2 SVGAGI. V was cut by 2 bases and J by 3 bases, with 8 bases left in between. The CDR3 region is CASSYAEDNQPQHF. DNA of the CDR3: TGTGCCAGCAGTTACGCCGAGGACAATCAGCCCCAGCATTTT.

Points on this clone: Other DNA sequences in the same sample also yield this CDR3. V usage is TRBV6-1 and J usage is TRBJ2-1; the D is unclear. Germline lookup yields CDR1 MNHNS and CDR2 SASEGT. V shed 1 base and J shed 4 bases, with 8 bases lying between them. The CDR3 runs 14 residues. CDR3 sequence: CASSEVAGYNEQFF. The CDR3, as DNA: TGTGCCAGCAGTGAAGTGGCCGGGTACAATGAGCAGTTCTTC.

This chain links TRBV28 with TRBJ1-1, with D unclear. CDR1 and CDR2 from the germline V gene are MDHEN and SYDVKM. Deletions cut 2 bases from V and 0 bases from J, with 7 bases between. CDR3 length: 14 residues. In DNA form, the CDR3 reads TGTGCCAGCAGTTTAAACAGCATGAACACTGAAGCTTTCTTT. Its protein is CASSLNSMNTEAFF.

The V and J genes are TRBV6-5 and TRBJ2-5; weak D call: TRBD2 (6 bases). The ends were cut back, 5 bases at V and 2 bases at J, with 15 bases in the middle. This CDR3 is built from 15 residues. Germline V gene lookup returns CDR1 MNHEY and CDR2 SVGAGI. This CDR3 reads CASSTLGGTQETQYF. CDR3 coding DNA: TGTGCCAGCAGTACCCTCGGGGGTACACAAGAGACCCAGTACTTC.